This is a list of T cell receptor beta chains from one sample in a study of T cells in Graves' hyperthyroidism and ophthalmopathy. TCRdb independently ran MiXCR on the multiplex PCR reads; one entry per CDR3 protein. The sample includes approximately 570,000 distinct CDR3 sequences, 20% of them seen just once. Sample: blood. Every receptor here comes from a man aged 35 to 55 with Graves' ophthalmopathy. Both conserved end residues are part of each CDR3. The D gene is left open where the match is weak. Clone size appears in some rows only: once, few, many, or a class for an expanded clone.

clone_size: -; d_call: TRBD2; j_call: TRBJ2-1; cdr3_length: 15; v_call: TRBV10-3; cdr3_aa: CAISEGPAGGSTQFF; cdr3_nt: TGTGCCATCAGTGAAGGGCCAGCGGGGGGGTCGACGCAGTTCTTC
clone_size: many; d_call: -; j_call: TRBJ2-1; cdr3_length: 15; v_call: TRBV5-1; cdr3_aa: CASRGAGTSYNEQFF; cdr3_nt: TGCGCCAGCAGGGGTGCGGGAACCTCCTACAATGAGCAGTTCTTC
clone_size: many; d_call: TRBD1; j_call: TRBJ1-1; cdr3_length: 17; v_call: TRBV20-1; cdr3_aa: CSGKSGQGSVMNTEAFF; cdr3_nt: TGCAGTGGCAAGTCGGGACAGGGGTCGGTTATGAACACTGAAGCTTTCTTT
clone_size: many; d_call: -; j_call: TRBJ1-5; cdr3_length: 16; v_call: TRBV2; cdr3_aa: CASSELLGGDNQPQHF; cdr3_nt: TGTGCCAGCAGTGAACTCCTCGGGGGTGATAATCAGCCCCAGCATTTT
clone_size: -; d_call: -; j_call: TRBJ2-3; cdr3_length: 15; v_call: TRBV19; cdr3_aa: CASRGEHVSTDTQYF; cdr3_nt: TGTGCCAGTAGAGGAGAGCATGTTAGCACAGATACGCAGTATTTT
clone_size: -; d_call: -; j_call: TRBJ2-1; cdr3_length: 13; v_call: TRBV14; cdr3_aa: CASSLLGLGEQFF; cdr3_nt: TGTGCCAGCAGCCTTTTGGGGCTCGGTGAGCAGTTCTTC
clone_size: -; d_call: -; j_call: TRBJ1-5; cdr3_length: 16; v_call: TRBV19; cdr3_aa: CASSSPGAGSNQPQHF; cdr3_nt: TGTGCCAGTAGTTCCCCCGGGGCAGGCTCCAATCAGCCCCAGCATTTT
clone_size: many; d_call: -; j_call: TRBJ2-3; cdr3_length: 12; v_call: TRBV7-2; cdr3_aa: CASSSYTDTQYF; cdr3_nt: TGTGCCAGCAGCTCCTACACAGATACGCAGTATTTT
clone_size: few; d_call: TRBD2; j_call: TRBJ2-5; cdr3_length: 17; v_call: TRBV7-7; cdr3_aa: CASSLGLAGAVGETQYF; cdr3_nt: TGTGCTAGCAGCTTGGGACTAGCGGGAGCGGTCGGAGAGACCCAGTACTTC
clone_size: few; d_call: -; j_call: TRBJ2-5; cdr3_length: 13; v_call: TRBV20-1; cdr3_aa: CSARWAGKETQYF; cdr3_nt: TGCAGTGCTAGATGGGCTGGAAAAGAGACCCAGTACTTC
clone_size: -; d_call: TRBD2; j_call: TRBJ2-3; cdr3_length: 14; v_call: TRBV30; cdr3_aa: CAWNAGGNTDTQYF; cdr3_nt: TGTGCCTGGAATGCGGGGGGAAACACAGATACGCAGTATTTT
clone_size: few; d_call: -; j_call: TRBJ1-6; cdr3_length: 15; v_call: TRBV5-1; cdr3_aa: CASSLERHPGSPLHF; cdr3_nt: TGCGCCAGCAGCTTGGAACGGCACCCGGGATCACCCCTCCACTTT
clone_size: many; d_call: -; j_call: TRBJ2-7; cdr3_length: 14; v_call: TRBV28; cdr3_aa: CASSLGQAYYEQYF; cdr3_nt: TGTGCCAGCAGTTTGGGGCAGGCCTACTACGAGCAGTACTTC
clone_size: few; d_call: -; j_call: TRBJ2-1; cdr3_length: 15; v_call: TRBV20-1; cdr3_aa: CSASGGASSYNEQFF; cdr3_nt: TGCAGTGCTAGTGGGGGAGCGAGCTCCTACAATGAGCAGTTCTTC
clone_size: -; d_call: -; j_call: TRBJ2-7; cdr3_length: 14; v_call: TRBV6-1; cdr3_aa: CASSEIQGSYEQYF; cdr3_nt: TGTGCCAGCAGTGAAATCCAGGGGTCCTACGAGCAGTACTTC
clone_size: -; d_call: -; j_call: TRBJ1-3; cdr3_length: 15; v_call: TRBV12-5; cdr3_aa: CASADGGAKGNTIYF; cdr3_nt: TGTGCTAGTGCGGACGGGGGGGCGAAAGGAAACACCATATATTTT
clone_size: many; d_call: -; j_call: TRBJ2-1; cdr3_length: 14; v_call: TRBV20-1; cdr3_aa: CSAPSLTGYNEQFF; cdr3_nt: TGCAGTGCTCCCTCCTTGACAGGTTACAATGAGCAGTTCTTC